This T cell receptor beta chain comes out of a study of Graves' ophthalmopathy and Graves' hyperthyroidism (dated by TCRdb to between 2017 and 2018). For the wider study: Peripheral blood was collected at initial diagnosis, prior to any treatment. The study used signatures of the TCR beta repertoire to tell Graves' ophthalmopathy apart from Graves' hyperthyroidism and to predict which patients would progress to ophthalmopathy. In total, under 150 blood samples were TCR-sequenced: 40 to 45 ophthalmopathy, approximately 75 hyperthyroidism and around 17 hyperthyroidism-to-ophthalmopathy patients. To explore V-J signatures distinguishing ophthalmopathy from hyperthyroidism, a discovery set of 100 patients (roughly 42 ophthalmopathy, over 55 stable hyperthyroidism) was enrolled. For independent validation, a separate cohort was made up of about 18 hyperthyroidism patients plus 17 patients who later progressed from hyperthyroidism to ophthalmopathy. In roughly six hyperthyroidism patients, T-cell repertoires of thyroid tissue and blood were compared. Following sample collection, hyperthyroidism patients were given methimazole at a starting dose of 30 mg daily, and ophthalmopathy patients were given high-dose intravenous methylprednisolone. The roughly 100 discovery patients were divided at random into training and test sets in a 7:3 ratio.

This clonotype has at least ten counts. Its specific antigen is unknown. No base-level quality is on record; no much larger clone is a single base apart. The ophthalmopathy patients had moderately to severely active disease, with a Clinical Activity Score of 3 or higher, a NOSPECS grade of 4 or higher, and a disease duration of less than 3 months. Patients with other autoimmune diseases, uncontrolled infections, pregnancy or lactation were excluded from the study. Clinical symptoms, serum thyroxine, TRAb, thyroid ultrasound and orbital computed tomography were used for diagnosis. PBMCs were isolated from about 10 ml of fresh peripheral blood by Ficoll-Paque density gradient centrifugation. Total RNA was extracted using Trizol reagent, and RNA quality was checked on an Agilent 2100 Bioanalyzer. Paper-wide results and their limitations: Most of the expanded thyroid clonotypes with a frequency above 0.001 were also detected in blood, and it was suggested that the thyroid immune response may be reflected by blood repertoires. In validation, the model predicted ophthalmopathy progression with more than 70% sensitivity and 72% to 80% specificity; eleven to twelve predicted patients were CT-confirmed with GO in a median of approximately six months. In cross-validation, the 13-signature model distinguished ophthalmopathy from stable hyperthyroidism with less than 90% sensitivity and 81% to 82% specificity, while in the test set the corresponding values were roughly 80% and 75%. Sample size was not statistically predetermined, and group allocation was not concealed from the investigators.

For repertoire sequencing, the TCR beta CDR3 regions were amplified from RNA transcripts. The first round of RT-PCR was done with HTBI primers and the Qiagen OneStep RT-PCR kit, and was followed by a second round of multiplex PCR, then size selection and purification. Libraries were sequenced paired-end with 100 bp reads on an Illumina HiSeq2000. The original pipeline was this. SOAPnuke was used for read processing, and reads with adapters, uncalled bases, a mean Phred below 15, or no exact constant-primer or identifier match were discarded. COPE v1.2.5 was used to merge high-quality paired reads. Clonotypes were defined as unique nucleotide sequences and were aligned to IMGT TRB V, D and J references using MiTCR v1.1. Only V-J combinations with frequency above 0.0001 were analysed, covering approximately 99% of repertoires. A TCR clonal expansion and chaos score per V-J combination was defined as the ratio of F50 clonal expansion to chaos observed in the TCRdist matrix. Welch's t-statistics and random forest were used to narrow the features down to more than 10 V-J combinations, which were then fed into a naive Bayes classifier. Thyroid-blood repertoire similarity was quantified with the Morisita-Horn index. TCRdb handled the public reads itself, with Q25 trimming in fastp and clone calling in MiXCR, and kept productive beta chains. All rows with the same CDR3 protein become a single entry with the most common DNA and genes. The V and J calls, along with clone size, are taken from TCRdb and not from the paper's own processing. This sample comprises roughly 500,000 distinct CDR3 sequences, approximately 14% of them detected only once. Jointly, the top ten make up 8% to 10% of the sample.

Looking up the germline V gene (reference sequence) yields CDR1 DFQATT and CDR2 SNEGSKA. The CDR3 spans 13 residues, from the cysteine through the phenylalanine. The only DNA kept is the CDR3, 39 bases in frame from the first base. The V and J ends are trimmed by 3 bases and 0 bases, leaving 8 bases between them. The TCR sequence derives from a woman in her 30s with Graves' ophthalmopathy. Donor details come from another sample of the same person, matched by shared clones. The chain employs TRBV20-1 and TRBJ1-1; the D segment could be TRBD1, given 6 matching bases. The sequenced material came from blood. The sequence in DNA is TGCAGTGCTAGTTACAGGGTGAACACTGAAGCTTTCTTT. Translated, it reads CSASYRVNTEAFF.